Shown below are 21 T cell receptor beta chains from a single sample sequenced in a study of T-cell reconstitution after alpha-beta-depleted transplantation in children. Construction of the TCRbeta library involved unique molecular identifiers. MiXCR, applied by TCRdb to the PCR reads, yields one record per CDR3 protein. The sample yields about 900,000 distinct CDR3 sequences, about 26% seen once. The sample in question was PBMCs, mostly from graft donor cells, obtained 360 days after TCRalphabeta/CD19-depleted stem cell transplant. These TCRs come from a boy in the first two years of life who had a stem cell transplant for SCID, so the T cells may come from the graft donor.

The chain recombines TRBV18 with TRBJ1-6; D is uncertain. The CDR3 has 15 amino acids. V was trimmed by 4 bases and J by 7 bases, leaving 14 bases between them. Germline CDR1 reads KGHSH; CDR2 reads LQKENI. The CDR3 DNA follows: TGTGCCAGCTCACGCCACGGAGTCATGAATTCACCCCTCCACTTT. It specifies CASSRHGVMNSPLHF. The full variable domain, its missing parts supplied by reference TRBV18 and TRBJ1-6, is NAGVMQNPRHLVRRRGQEARLRCSPMKGHSHVYWYRQLPEEGLKFMVYLQKENIIDESGMPKERFSAEFPKEGPSILRIQQVVRGDSAAYFCASSRHGVMNSPLHFGNGTRLTVT.

The chain combines TRBV4-3 with TRBJ2-1; unclear D gene. V lost 2 bases to trimming and J lost 6 bases, with 14 bases between them. The length of the CDR3 is 15 residues. Per germline, CDR1 LGHNA and CDR2 YSLEER. In nucleotides, the CDR3 is TGCGCCAGCAGCCAACGCCAGTTGTTAAGCAATGAGCAGTTCTTC. It codes for CASSQRQLLSNEQFF.

This chain connects TRBV7-2 to TRBJ2-3, with 7 nucleotides matching TRBD1. J lost 2 bases, V lost 11 bases, and 13 bases had no gene match. The germline V gene encodes CDR1 SGHTA and CDR2 FQGNSA. The CDR3 has 15 amino acids. Here the CDR3 DNA reads TGTGCCTCAAGGTCCGGACAGGCCTACACAGATACGCAGTATTTT. Encoded protein: CASRSGQAYTDTQYF. Full variable domain (missing parts from reference TRBV7-2 and TRBJ2-3): GAGVSQSPSNKVTEKGKDVELRCDPISGHTALYWYRQSLGQGLEFLIYFQGNSAPDKSGLPSDRFSAERTGGSVSTLTIQRTQQEDSAVYLCASRSGQAYTDTQYFGPGTRLTVL.

This clonotype appeared a few times. The rearrangement links TRBV4-2 to TRBJ1-1; TRBD1 agrees at 7 bases. CDR1 LGHNA and CDR2 YNFKEQ come from the germline V gene. The ends lost 1 base at V and 3 bases at J; junction bases unmatched: 11. The CDR3 loop spans 17 amino acids. CDR3 loop: CASSQVSEDRLYTEAFF. The DNA for the CDR3 is TGTGCCAGCAGCCAAGTGTCAGAGGACAGGCTGTACACTGAAGCTTTCTTT.

V gene TRBV7-2 combines with J gene TRBJ2-5; 7 bases are shared with TRBD2. This CDR3 contains 16 residues. Trimming at V came to 1 base and at J to 5 bases, leaving 10 bases not matched to a gene. In germline, CDR1 is SGHTA, CDR2 FQGNSA. CDR3 nucleotides: TGTGCCAGCAGCTTAGGGAGCGGGGTAGGGGAGGAGACCCAGTACTTC. It specifies CASSLGSGVGEETQYF.

V is TRBV7-3 and J is TRBJ1-6; D gene unclear. Per the germline V gene, CDR1 is SGHTA and CDR2 is FQGTGA. This CDR3 is 15 amino acids long. Trimming left V 2 bases short and J 7 bases short, with 12 bases between. CDR3 sequence reads: CASSLLSAGNSPLHF. CDR3 DNA sequence: TGTGCCAGCAGCTTACTAAGTGCGGGGAATTCACCCCTCCACTTT.

In the case of this clonotype: As the CDR3 is not closed by the conserved phenylalanine or tryptophan, this likely results from a read error. CDR3 loop: CASSLGLAGDETQYY. CDR3 coding DNA: TGTGCCAGCAGCTTGGGACTAGCGGGAGATGAGACCCAGTACTAC. V gene TRBV7-2 combines with J gene TRBJ2-5; 14 nucleotides agree with TRBD2. Germline V gene sequence: CDR1 SGHTA, CDR2 FQGNSA. This CDR3 spans 15 amino acids. The trim removed 3 bases at V and 5 bases at J, leaving 2 bases unmatched.

V and J are TRBV12-3 or TRBV12-4 and TRBJ2-5; D unclear. The CDR3 covers 13 residues. Trimming took 3 bases from V and 5 from J, leaving 10 bases between them. CDR3 DNA: TGTGCCAGCAGTTTTACCTGGGTGGAGACCCAGTACTTC. Protein sequence: CASSFTWVETQYF.

The chain carries TRBV12-5 and TRBJ2-5, with 9 bases identical to TRBD1. The CDR3 runs 16 residues. The germline CDR1 and CDR2 sequences are LGHNT and FRNRAP. Trimming removed 4 bases from V and 4 bases from J; junction bases left unmatched: 10. The CDR3 DNA reads as TGTGCTAGTGGTTCCCTAGGACCGGACAGGGGAGAGACCCAGTACTTC. As protein: CASGSLGPDRGETQYF. Using reference TRBV12-5 and TRBJ2-5 for the parts outside the CDR3, the full variable domain is DARVTQTPRHKVTEMGQEVTMRCQPILGHNTVFWYRQTMMQGLELLAYFRNRAPLDDSGMPKDRFSAEMPDATLATLKIQPSEPRDSAVYFCASGSLGPDRGETQYFGPGTRLLVL.

The chain carries TRBV29-1 and TRBJ2-4; TRBD1 matches 8 bases. V shed 6 bases, J shed 0 bases, and the junction held 4 bases outside the gene matches. Germline V gene lookup returns CDR1 SQVTM and CDR2 ANQGSEA. The CDR3 runs to 14 residues. As DNA, the CDR3 is TGCAGCGTCCGGGACAGGCAAGCCAAAAACATTCAGTACTTC. Translated, it gives CSVRDRQAKNIQYF.

The chain links TRBV5-1 to TRBJ2-3; 11 bases map to TRBD2. This CDR3 has 15 amino acids. Germline V CDR1 and CDR2: SGHRS, YFSETQ. After removal of 2 bases from V and 7 bases from J, the junction contained 6 bases not matched to a gene. CDR3 in amino acids: CASSFIAGGQNTQYF. In DNA form, the CDR3 reads TGCGCCAGCAGCTTCATAGCGGGGGGGCAAAATACGCAGTATTTT.

The chain links TRBV3-1 to TRBJ2-7; TRBD1 matches 7 bases. There are 15 residues in the CDR3. V dropped 0 bases and J dropped 0; count of bases not matched to a gene: 2. Germline CDR1 LGHDT, CDR2 YNNKEL (reference sequence). CDR3 loop: CASSQETGSSYEQYF. CDR3 DNA: TGTGCCAGCAGCCAAGAGACAGGGAGCTCCTACGAGCAGTACTTC.

This clonotype was detected only a few times. This chain uses TRBV9 with TRBJ2-1; 10 bases line up with TRBD1. With V trimmed by 3 bases and J by 6 bases, 6 bases remained unmatched. This CDR3 has 15 residues. Germline V gene data show CDR1 as SGDLS and CDR2 as YYNGEE. The CDR3: CASSGQGANINEQFF. The DNA of the CDR3 is TGTGCCAGCAGCGGACAGGGGGCGAATATCAATGAGCAGTTCTTC.

V and J are TRBV7-9 and TRBJ2-1; TRBD2 agrees at 8 bases. Trimming removed 5 bases from V and 0 bases from J; junction bases left unmatched: 9. The CDR3 is 17 amino acids. Germline CDR1 and CDR2: SEHNR and FQNEAQ (reference sequence). The CDR3 DNA sequence: TGTGCCAGCAGCCCCGGGTGGGCGGGGGGCTCCTACAATGAGCAGTTCTTC. This sequence encodes CASSPGWAGGSYNEQFF. The variable domain in full, with the rest retrieved from reference TRBV7-9 and TRBJ2-1, is DTGVSQNPRHKITKRGQNVTFRCDPISEHNRLYWYRQTLGQGPEFLTYFQNEAQLEKSRLLSDRFSAERPKGSFSTLEIQRTEQGDSAMYLCASSPGWAGGSYNEQFFGPGTRLTVL.

The chain uses TRBV6-1 and TRBJ2-1, with a possible D match to TRBD2 (6 bases). Per germline, CDR1 MNHNS and CDR2 SASEGT. The CDR3 has 17 amino acids. Trimming stripped 8 bases from V and 0 bases from J, with 20 bases between. The CDR3 reads CASAGPGSHSSYNEQFF. The CDR3 bases are TGTGCCAGCGCGGGGCCGGGGTCTCATAGCTCCTACAATGAGCAGTTCTTC.

This clonotype appeared once. The chain employs TRBV28 and TRBJ2-7; D not certain. Trimming removed 3 bases at V and 0 bases at J, with 12 bases between. The CDR3 consists of 15 residues. Germline V gives CDR1 MDHEN, CDR2 SYDVKM. CDR3 bases: TGTGCCAGCAGTTTGGGCAGGATTACCTCCTACGAGCAGTACTTC. It codes for CASSLGRITSYEQYF.

V usage is TRBV4-1 and J usage is TRBJ1-5; 9 bases map to TRBD1. Losses at the gene ends were 3 bases for V and 4 bases for J; bases not matched to a gene: 4. This CDR3 region has 15 residues. Germline CDR1 and CDR2: MGHRA and YSYEKL. Here the CDR3 DNA reads TGCGCCAGCAGCCAGTGGGACAGGGAGAATCAGCCCCAGCATTTT. This encodes CASSQWDRENQPQHF.

This clonotype was observed a handful of times. The V and J genes are TRBV10-2 and TRBJ1-2; D not certain. Trimming stripped 1 base from V and 7 bases from J, with 10 bases between. Germline CDR1 reads WSHSY; CDR2 reads SAAADI. The CDR3 runs to 13 residues. CDR3 DNA: TGCGCCAGCAGTGAGTGGGAGGGCCTTGGCTACACCTTC. This encodes CASSEWEGLGYTF.

In this sample, this clonotype turned up a few times. The V call is TRBV2, the J call TRBJ1-1; D call uncertain. The CDR3 sequence is 15 residues long. Germline CDR1 reads SNHLY; CDR2 reads FYNNEI. Deletions cut 1 base from V and 1 base from J, with 10 bases between. The CDR3 DNA is TGTGCCAGCAGTGAAGATACGGTGGGGAACACTGAAGCTTTCTTT. Protein sequence: CASSEDTVGNTEAFF.

The CDR3 coding sequence is TGTGCCAGCAGCGTAGGGGTTCGTGAGGGTTACAATGAGCAGTTCTTC. Its protein is CASSVGVREGYNEQFF. The V gene is TRBV9, the J gene TRBJ2-1; TRBD2 is a possible D gene (5 bases). Germline V gene data show CDR1 as SGDLS and CDR2 as YYNGEE. There are 16 residues in the CDR3. V shed 0 bases and J shed 4 bases, with 14 bases lying between them.

The chain recombines TRBV5-1 with TRBJ2-2; maybe TRBD1 (6 bases). With 4 bases removed from V and 1 base from J, the gap between germline ends came to 14 bases. CDR1 is SGHRS and CDR2 is YFSETQ in the germline V gene. The CDR3 consists of 16 residues. CDR3 region: CASSQLGQRNTGELFF. The CDR3 bases are TGCGCCAGCAGCCAGCTGGGACAAAGGAACACCGGGGAGCTGTTTTTT.